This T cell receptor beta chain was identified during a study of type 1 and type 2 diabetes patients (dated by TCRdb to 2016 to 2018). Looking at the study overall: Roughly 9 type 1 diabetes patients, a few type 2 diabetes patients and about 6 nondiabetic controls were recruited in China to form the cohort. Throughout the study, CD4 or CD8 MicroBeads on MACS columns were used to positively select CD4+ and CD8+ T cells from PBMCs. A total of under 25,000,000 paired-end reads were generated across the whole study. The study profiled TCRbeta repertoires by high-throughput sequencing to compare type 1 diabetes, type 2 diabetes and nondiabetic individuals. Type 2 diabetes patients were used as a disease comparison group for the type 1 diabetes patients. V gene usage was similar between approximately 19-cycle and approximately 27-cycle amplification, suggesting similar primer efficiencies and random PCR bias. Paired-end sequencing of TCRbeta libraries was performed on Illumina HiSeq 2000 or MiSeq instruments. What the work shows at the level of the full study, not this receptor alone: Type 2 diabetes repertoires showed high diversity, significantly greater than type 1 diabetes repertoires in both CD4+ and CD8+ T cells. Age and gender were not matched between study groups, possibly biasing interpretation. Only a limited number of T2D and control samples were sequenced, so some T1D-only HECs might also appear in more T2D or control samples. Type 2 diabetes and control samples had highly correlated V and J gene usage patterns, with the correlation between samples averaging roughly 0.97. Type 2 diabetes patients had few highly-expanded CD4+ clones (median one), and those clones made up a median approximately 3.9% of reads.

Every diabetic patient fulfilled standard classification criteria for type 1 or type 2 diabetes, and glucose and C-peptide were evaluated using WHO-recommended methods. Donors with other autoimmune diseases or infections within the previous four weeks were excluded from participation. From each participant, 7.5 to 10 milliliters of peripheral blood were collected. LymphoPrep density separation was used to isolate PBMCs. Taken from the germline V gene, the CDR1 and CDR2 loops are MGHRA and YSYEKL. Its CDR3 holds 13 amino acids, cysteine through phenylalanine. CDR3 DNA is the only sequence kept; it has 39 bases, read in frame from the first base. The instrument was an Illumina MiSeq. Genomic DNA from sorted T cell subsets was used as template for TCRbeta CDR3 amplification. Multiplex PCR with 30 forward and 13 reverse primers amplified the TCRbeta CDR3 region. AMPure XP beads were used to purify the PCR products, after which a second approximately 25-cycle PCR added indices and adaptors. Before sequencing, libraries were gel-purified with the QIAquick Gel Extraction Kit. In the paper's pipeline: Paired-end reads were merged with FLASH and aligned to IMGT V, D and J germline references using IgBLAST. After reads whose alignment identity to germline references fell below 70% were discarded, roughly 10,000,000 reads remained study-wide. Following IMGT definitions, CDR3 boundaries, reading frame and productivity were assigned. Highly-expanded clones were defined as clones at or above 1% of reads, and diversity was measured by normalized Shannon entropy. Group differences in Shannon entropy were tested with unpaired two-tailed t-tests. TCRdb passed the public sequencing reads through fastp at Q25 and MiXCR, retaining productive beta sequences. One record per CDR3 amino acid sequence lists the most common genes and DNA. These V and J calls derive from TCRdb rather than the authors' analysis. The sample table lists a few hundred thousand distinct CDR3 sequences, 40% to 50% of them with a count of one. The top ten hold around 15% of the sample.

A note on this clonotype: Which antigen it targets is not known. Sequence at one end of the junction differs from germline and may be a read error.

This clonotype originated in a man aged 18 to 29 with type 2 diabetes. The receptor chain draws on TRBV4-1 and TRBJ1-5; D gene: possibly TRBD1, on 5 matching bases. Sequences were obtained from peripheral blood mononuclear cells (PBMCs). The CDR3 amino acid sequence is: CASSQRQFRPQHF. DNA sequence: TGTGCCAGCAGCCAGAGACAGTTCCGGCCCCAGCATTTT.